This is a list of T cell receptor beta chains from one sample in a study of blood T cells in healthy people across ages. TCRdb redid the calling of the 5' RACE reads with MiXCR, one entry per CDR3 protein. The table records about 1 million distinct CDR3 sequences, less than 50% of them present only once. The sequenced sample consisted of blood. The receptors were sampled from a woman aged 55-69 years in good health. The CDR3 runs from the conserved cysteine through the conserved F or W. The order of the fields is V gene, D gene, J gene, clone size, CDR3 DNA, CDR3 protein. D genes are given only for firm matches. Clone size appears in some rows only: once, few, many, or a class for an expanded clone.

v_call: TRBV12-3/TRBV12-4
d_call: TRBD1
j_call: TRBJ2-7
clone_size: few
cdr3_nt: TGTGCCAGCAGGAGGACAGGGAGGTACGAGCAGTACTTC
cdr3_aa: CASRRTGRYEQYF

v_call: TRBV6-5
d_call: NA
j_call: TRBJ1-1
clone_size: NA
cdr3_nt: TGTGCCAGCATGAGGAGCGGGGACACTGAAGCTTTCTTT
cdr3_aa: CASMRSGDTEAFF

v_call: TRBV20-1
d_call: NA
j_call: TRBJ2-3
clone_size: NA
cdr3_nt: TGCAGTGCTAGAGTTCCAGGGGCAAGCACAGATACGCAGTATTTT
cdr3_aa: CSARVPGASTDTQYF

v_call: TRBV2
d_call: TRBD2
j_call: TRBJ2-4
clone_size: NA
cdr3_nt: TGTGCCAGCAGTGAATATCTGCCAGCTAGCGGTCCCTCCCAGTACTTC
cdr3_aa: CASSEYLPASGPSQYF

v_call: TRBV11-2
d_call: TRBD1
j_call: TRBJ2-5
clone_size: NA
cdr3_nt: TGTGCCAGCAGCGCATTACCTGACAGGGGTGAGACCCAGTACTTC
cdr3_aa: CASSALPDRGETQYF

v_call: TRBV7-2
d_call: NA
j_call: TRBJ2-7
clone_size: NA
cdr3_nt: TGTGCCAGCAGCCGGGCTACCAACGAGCAGTACTTC
cdr3_aa: CASSRATNEQYF

v_call: TRBV12-5
d_call: NA
j_call: TRBJ2-3
clone_size: NA
cdr3_nt: TGTGCTAGTGGGGCTGGACAACTACGGGGGGATACGCAGTATTTT
cdr3_aa: CASGAGQLRGDTQYF

v_call: TRBV9
d_call: TRBD2
j_call: TRBJ2-5
clone_size: NA
cdr3_nt: TGTGCCAGCAGCCTTAGCGGGAGGCCTCTCCAAGAGACCCAGTACTTC
cdr3_aa: CASSLSGRPLQETQYF

v_call: TRBV2
d_call: NA
j_call: TRBJ2-3
clone_size: few
cdr3_nt: TGTGCCAGCCCGGGGGGCCCAGATACGCAGTATTTT
cdr3_aa: CASPGGPDTQYF

v_call: TRBV6-1
d_call: TRBD1
j_call: TRBJ2-7
clone_size: NA
cdr3_nt: TGTGCCGGCAAAGGGACAGGGCACTACGAGCAGTACTTC
cdr3_aa: CAGKGTGHYEQYF

v_call: TRBV2
d_call: NA
j_call: TRBJ2-7
clone_size: NA
cdr3_nt: TGTGCCAGCATGGGGGCGGCCGAGCAGTACTTC
cdr3_aa: CASMGAAEQYF

v_call: TRBV20-1
d_call: NA
j_call: TRBJ2-7
clone_size: NA
cdr3_nt: TGCAGTGCTAGAGGACTAACGGGAGTCCTCTACGAGCAGTACTTC
cdr3_aa: CSARGLTGVLYEQYF

v_call: TRBV6-5
d_call: TRBD2
j_call: TRBJ2-7
clone_size: NA
cdr3_nt: TGTGCCAGTCAGCGGGGGGCCTACGAGCAGTACTTC
cdr3_aa: CASQRGAYEQYF

v_call: TRBV24-1
d_call: TRBD2
j_call: TRBJ2-7
clone_size: NA
cdr3_nt: TGTGCCACCAGTGAAAGAGCGGGAGAGCAGTACTTC
cdr3_aa: CATSERAGEQYF

v_call: TRBV10-3
d_call: TRBD2
j_call: TRBJ2-2
clone_size: NA
cdr3_nt: TGTGCCACGACAGGGACTAGCGGGAACATAAACACCGGGGAGCTGTTTTTT
cdr3_aa: CATTGTSGNINTGELFF

v_call: TRBV7-2
d_call: NA
j_call: TRBJ2-1
clone_size: few
cdr3_nt: TGTGCCAGCAGCCGGAATGTGCGACGGGAGCAGTTCTTC
cdr3_aa: CASSRNVRREQFF

v_call: TRBV27
d_call: NA
j_call: TRBJ2-7
clone_size: few
cdr3_nt: TGTGCCAGCAGTCAGACAGTCCTCTCATACGAGCAGTACTTC
cdr3_aa: CASSQTVLSYEQYF

v_call: TRBV4-2
d_call: NA
j_call: TRBJ1-6
clone_size: once
cdr3_nt: TGTGCCAGCAGCCAAGGGGACACCAATTCACCCCTCCACTTT
cdr3_aa: CASSQGDTNSPLHF

v_call: TRBV5-1
d_call: NA
j_call: TRBJ1-5
clone_size: NA
cdr3_nt: TGCGCCAGCAGCCCGGCTGGGGCCCCCTGGGATCCCCAGCATTTT
cdr3_aa: CASSPAGAPWDPQHF

v_call: TRBV12-3/TRBV12-4
d_call: TRBD2
j_call: TRBJ2-3
clone_size: NA
cdr3_nt: TGTGCCAGCAGTCAACTGACTGGACTAGCGGGAGGGTATTTT
cdr3_aa: CASSQLTGLAGGYF

v_call: TRBV27
d_call: TRBD1
j_call: TRBJ2-6
clone_size: few
cdr3_nt: TGTGCCAGCCGGGACAGGGGCCTGATAGGGGCCAACGTCCTGACTTTC
cdr3_aa: CASRDRGLIGANVLTF

v_call: TRBV20-1
d_call: TRBD1
j_call: TRBJ2-7
clone_size: NA
cdr3_nt: TGCAGTGCTCTTGGAGGACAGGACAACTCCTACGAGCAGTACTTC
cdr3_aa: CSALGGQDNSYEQYF

v_call: TRBV4-1
d_call: TRBD1
j_call: TRBJ1-6
clone_size: NA
cdr3_nt: TGCGCCAGCAGCCAAGAACGGGACAGGGCTTCACCCCTCCACTTT
cdr3_aa: CASSQERDRASPLHF

v_call: TRBV6-5
d_call: NA
j_call: TRBJ2-3
clone_size: NA
cdr3_nt: TGTGCCAGCAGCACCACCGCGGGCTTAATAGATACGCAGTATTTT
cdr3_aa: CASSTTAGLIDTQYF

v_call: TRBV27
d_call: NA
j_call: TRBJ2-1
clone_size: NA
cdr3_nt: TGTGCCAGCAGTTTAAAAGGTATCAAGTACAATGAGCAGTTCTTC
cdr3_aa: CASSLKGIKYNEQFF

v_call: TRBV4-1
d_call: TRBD2
j_call: TRBJ2-7
clone_size: many
cdr3_nt: TGCGCCAGCAGCCTTTTTGGGACTAGCGGGAGTGGATCCTACAATGAGCAGTACTTC
cdr3_aa: CASSLFGTSGSGSYNEQYF

v_call: TRBV15
d_call: TRBD2
j_call: TRBJ2-5
clone_size: NA
cdr3_nt: TGTGCCACCAGCAGAGGGCCAGGGGCAGCGGGAGGGGAAGAGACCCAGTACTTC
cdr3_aa: CATSRGPGAAGGEETQYF

v_call: TRBV12-3/TRBV12-4
d_call: TRBD1
j_call: TRBJ2-3
clone_size: NA
cdr3_nt: TGTGCCAGCAGTTGGGGGACAGGGAGCACAGATACGCAGTATTTT
cdr3_aa: CASSWGTGSTDTQYF

v_call: TRBV20-1
d_call: TRBD2
j_call: TRBJ2-3
clone_size: once
cdr3_nt: TGCAGTGCTAGAGATGGTGGCCTAGCGGGACGCACAGATACGCAGTATTTT
cdr3_aa: CSARDGGLAGRTDTQYF

v_call: TRBV28
d_call: NA
j_call: TRBJ2-1
clone_size: NA
cdr3_nt: TGTGCCAGCAGGCCACAGGGAGGGGAGACCCAGTTCTTC
cdr3_aa: CASRPQGGETQFF

v_call: TRBV12-3/TRBV12-4
d_call: NA
j_call: TRBJ2-5
clone_size: NA
cdr3_nt: TGTGCCAGCAGTTTACTTGCGGGTTGGTTCCAAGAGACCCAGTACTTC
cdr3_aa: CASSLLAGWFQETQYF

v_call: TRBV4-1
d_call: NA
j_call: TRBJ2-1
clone_size: NA
cdr3_nt: TGCGCCAGCAGCCAAGACGGGAGAGGCGAAGAGCAGTTCTTC
cdr3_aa: CASSQDGRGEEQFF

v_call: TRBV10-3
d_call: NA
j_call: TRBJ2-1
clone_size: few
cdr3_nt: TGTGCCATCAGTGAGTCGACGTTGGGCAGGGGCAATTACAATGAGCAGTTCTTC
cdr3_aa: CAISESTLGRGNYNEQFF

v_call: TRBV21-1
d_call: NA
j_call: TRBJ2-7
clone_size: few
cdr3_nt: TGTGCCAGCACCCCCTCACTAGCGGGCGACTACGAGCAGTACTTC
cdr3_aa: CASTPSLAGDYEQYF